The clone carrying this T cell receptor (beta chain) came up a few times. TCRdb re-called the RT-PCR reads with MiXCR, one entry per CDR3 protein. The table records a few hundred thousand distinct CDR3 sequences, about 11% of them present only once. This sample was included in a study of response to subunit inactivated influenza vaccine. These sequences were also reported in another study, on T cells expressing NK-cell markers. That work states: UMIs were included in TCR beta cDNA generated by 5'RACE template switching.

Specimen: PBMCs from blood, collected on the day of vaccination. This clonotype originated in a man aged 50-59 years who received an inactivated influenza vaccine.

CDR3 sequence: CASSLAGRVVGTEAFF. CDR3 sequence (DNA): TGTGCCAGCAGCTTGGCGGGCAGGGTGGTCGGTACTGAAGCTTTCTTT. This chain joins TRBV5-6 and TRBJ1-1; possibly TRBD1 for D (5 bases). Trimming stripped 0 bases from V and 5 bases from J, with 17 bases between. Germline lookup yields CDR1 SGHDT and CDR2 YYEEEE. This CDR3 spans 16 amino acids.